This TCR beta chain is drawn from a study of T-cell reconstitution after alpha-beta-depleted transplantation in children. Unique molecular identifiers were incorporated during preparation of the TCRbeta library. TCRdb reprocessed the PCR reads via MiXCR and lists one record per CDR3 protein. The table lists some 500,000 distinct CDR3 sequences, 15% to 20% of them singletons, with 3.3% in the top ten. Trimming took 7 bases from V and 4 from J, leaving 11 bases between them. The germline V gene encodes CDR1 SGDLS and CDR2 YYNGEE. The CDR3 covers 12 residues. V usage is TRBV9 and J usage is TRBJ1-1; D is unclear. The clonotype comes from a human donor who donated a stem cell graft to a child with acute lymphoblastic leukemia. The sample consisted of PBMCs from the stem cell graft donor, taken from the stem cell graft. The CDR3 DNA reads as TGTGCCAGCGGCCTGGGAGCCACTGAAGCTTTCTTT. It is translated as CASGLGATEAFF.